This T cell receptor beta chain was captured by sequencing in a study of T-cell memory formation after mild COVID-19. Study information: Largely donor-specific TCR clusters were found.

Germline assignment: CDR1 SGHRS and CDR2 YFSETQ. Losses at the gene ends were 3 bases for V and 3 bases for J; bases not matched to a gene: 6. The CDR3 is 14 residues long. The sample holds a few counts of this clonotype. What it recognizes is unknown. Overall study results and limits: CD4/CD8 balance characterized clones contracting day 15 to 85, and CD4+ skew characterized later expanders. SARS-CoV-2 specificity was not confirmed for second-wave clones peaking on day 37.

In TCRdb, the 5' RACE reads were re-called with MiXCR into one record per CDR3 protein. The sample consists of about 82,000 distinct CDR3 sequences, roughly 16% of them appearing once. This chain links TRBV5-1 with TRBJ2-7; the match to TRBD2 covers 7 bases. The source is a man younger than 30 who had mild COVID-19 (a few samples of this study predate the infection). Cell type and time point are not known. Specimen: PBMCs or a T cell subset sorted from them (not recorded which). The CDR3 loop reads CASSSSGNFYEQYF. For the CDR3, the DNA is TGCGCCAGCAGCTCGAGCGGGAACTTCTACGAGCAGTACTTC.